This TCR beta chain was documented in a study of blood T cell repertoires in COVID-19. Unmatched junction bases numbered 5, after V lost 5 bases and J lost 2 bases. Germline V CDR1 and CDR2: LGHNT, FRNRAP. The CDR3 runs to 16 residues. Measured with immunoSEQ multiplex PCR; TCRdb has only the in-frame clones, and not every one. This table holds more than 55,000 clones, around three quarters found once. The chain employs TRBV12-5 and TRBJ1-6; TRBD1 matches 8 bases. The TCR comes from a human donor in a cohort sampled during active COVID-19. The material sequenced was peripheral blood. This CDR3 is CASGTDRVAYNSPLHF. CDR3 in DNA: TGTGCTAGTGGTACGGACAGGGTCGCCTATAATTCACCCCTCCACTTT. Using reference TRBV12-5 and TRBJ1-6 for the parts outside the CDR3, the full variable domain is DARVTQTPRHKVTEMGQEVTMRCQPILGHNTVFWYRQTMMQGLELLAYFRNRAPLDDSGMPKDRFSAEMPDATLATLKIQPSEPRDSAVYFCASGTDRVAYNSPLHFGNGTRLTVT.